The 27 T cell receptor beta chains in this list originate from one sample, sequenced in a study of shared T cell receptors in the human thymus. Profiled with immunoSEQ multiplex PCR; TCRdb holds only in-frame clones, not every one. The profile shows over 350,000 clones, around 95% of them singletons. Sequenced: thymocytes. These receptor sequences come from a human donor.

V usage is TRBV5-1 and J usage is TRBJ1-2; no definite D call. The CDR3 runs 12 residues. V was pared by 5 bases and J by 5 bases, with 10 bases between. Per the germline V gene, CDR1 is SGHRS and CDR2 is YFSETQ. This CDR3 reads CASRHALYGYTF. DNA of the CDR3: TGCGCCAGCAGACATGCGCTTTATGGCTACACCTTC.

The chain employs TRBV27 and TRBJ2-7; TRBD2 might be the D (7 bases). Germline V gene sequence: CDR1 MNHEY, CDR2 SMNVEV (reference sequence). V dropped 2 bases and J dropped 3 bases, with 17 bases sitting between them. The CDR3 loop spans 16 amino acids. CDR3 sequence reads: CASSLGGGRPGYEQYF. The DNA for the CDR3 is TGTGCCAGCAGTTTAGGGGGCGGGAGACCGGGCTACGAGCAGTACTTC.

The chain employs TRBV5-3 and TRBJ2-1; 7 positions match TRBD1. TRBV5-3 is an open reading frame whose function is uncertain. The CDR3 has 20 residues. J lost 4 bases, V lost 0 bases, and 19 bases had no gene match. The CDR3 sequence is CARSLEGGRTDPAGYNEQFF. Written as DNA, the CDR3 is TGTGCCAGAAGCTTGGAAGGGGGCAGGACAGACCCCGCTGGGTACAATGAGCAGTTCTTC.

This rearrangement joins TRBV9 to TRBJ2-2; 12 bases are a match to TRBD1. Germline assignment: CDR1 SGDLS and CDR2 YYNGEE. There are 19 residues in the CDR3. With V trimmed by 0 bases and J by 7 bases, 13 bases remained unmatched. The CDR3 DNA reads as TGTGCCAGCAGCGTAGTGGGACAGGGGGCGCGGGGCCCCATCGGGGAGCTGTTTTTT. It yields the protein CASSVVGQGARGPIGELFF.

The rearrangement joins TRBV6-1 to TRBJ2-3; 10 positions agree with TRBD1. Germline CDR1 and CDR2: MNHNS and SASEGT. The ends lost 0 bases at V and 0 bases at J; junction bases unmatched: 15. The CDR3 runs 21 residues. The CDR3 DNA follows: TGTGCCAGCAGTGAAGCCTCAAATTGGGGACAGGGGTCTCCTAGCACAGATACGCAGTATTTT. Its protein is CASSEASNWGQGSPSTDTQYF.

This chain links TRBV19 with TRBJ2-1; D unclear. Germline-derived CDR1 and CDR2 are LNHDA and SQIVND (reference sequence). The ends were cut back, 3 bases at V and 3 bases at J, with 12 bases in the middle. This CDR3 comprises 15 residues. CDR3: CASSMNGYSYNEQFF. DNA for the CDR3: TGTGCCAGTAGTATGAACGGATACAGCTACAATGAGCAGTTCTTC.

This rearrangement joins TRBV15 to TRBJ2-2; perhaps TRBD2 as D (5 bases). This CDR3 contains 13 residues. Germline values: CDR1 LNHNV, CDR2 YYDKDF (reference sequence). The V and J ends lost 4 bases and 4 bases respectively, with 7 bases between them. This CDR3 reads CATSKGVTGELFF. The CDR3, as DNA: TGTGCCACCAGCAAGGGAGTCACCGGGGAGCTGTTTTTT. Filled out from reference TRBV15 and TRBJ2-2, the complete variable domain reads DAMVIQNPRYQVTQFGKPVTLSCSQTLNHNVMYWYQQKSSQAPKLLFHYYDKDFNNEADTPDNFQSRRPNTSFCFLDIRSPGLGDTAMYLCATSKGVTGELFFGEGSRLTVL.

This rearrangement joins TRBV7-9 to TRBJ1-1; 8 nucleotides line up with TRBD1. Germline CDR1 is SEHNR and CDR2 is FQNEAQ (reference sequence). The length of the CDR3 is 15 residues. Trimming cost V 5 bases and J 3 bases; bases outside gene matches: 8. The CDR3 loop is CASSPDREWDTEAFF. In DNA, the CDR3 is TGTGCCAGCAGCCCGGACAGGGAATGGGACACTGAAGCTTTCTTT.

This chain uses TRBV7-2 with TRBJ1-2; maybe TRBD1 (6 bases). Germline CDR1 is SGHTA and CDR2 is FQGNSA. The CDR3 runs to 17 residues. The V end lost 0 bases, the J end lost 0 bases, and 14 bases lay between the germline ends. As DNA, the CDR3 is TGTGCCAGCAGCTTAGCGGGGGCGAGGACCCCTAACTATGGCTACACCTTC. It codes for CASSLAGARTPNYGYTF. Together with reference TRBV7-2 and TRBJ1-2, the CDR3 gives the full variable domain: GAGVSQSPSNKVTEKGKDVELRCDPISGHTALYWYRQSLGQGLEFLIYFQGNSAPDKSGLPSDRFSAERTGGSVSTLTIQRTQQEDSAVYLCASSLAGARTPNYGYTFGSGTRLTVV.

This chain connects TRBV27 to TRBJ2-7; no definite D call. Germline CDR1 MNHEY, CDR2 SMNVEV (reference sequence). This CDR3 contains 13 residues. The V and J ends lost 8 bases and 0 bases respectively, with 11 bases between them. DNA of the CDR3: TGTGCCAGCGGGGTCGGCAGCTCCTACGAGCAGTACTTC. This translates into CASGVGSSYEQYF.

The CDR3 loop is CASSPPEGFEQYF. The CDR3 DNA reads as TGTGCCAGCTCACCACCGGAGGGGTTTGAGCAGTACTTC. The chain combines TRBV18 with TRBJ2-7; possibly TRBD2 for D (6 bases). Germline V gene lookup returns CDR1 KGHSH and CDR2 LQKENI. The CDR3 totals 13 residues. V was trimmed by 0 bases and J by 7 bases, leaving 10 bases between them.

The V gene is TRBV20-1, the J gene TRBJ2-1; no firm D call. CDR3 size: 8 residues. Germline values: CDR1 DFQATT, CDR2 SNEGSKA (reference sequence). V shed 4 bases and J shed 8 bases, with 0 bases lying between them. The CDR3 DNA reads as TGCAGTGCTAATGAGCAGTTCTTC. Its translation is CSANEQFF.

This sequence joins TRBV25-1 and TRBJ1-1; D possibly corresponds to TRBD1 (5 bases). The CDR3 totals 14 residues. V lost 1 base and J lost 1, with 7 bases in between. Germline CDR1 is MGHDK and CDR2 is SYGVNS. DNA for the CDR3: TGTGCCAGCAGTGAATGGGGGGGGAACACTGAAGCTTTCTTT. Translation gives CASSEWGGNTEAFF.

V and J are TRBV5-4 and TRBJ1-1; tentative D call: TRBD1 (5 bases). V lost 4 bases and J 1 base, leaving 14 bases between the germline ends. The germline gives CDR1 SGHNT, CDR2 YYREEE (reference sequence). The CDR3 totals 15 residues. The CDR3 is CASSVCDSRNTEAFF. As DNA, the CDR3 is TGTGCCAGCAGCGTCTGTGACAGCAGGAACACTGAAGCTTTCTTT.

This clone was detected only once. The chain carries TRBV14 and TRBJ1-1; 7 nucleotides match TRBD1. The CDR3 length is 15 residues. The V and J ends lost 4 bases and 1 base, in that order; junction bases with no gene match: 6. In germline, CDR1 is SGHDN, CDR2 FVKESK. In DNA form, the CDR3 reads TGTGCCAGCAGCCCGGACAGGACCTCGAACACTGAAGCTTTCTTT. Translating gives CASSPDRTSNTEAFF.

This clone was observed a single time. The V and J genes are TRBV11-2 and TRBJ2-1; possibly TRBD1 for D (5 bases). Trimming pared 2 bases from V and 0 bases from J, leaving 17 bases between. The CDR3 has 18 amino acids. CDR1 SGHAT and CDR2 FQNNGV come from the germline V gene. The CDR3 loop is CASSLTGAGISSYNEQFF. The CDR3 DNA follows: TGTGCCAGCAGCTTAACAGGTGCAGGCATCAGCTCCTACAATGAGCAGTTCTTC. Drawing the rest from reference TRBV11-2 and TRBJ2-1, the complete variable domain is EAGVAQSPRYKIIEKRQSVAFWCNPISGHATLYWYQQILGQGPKLLIQFQNNGVVDDSQLPKDRFSAERLKGVDSTLKIQPAKLEDSAVYLCASSLTGAGISSYNEQFFGPGTRLTVL.

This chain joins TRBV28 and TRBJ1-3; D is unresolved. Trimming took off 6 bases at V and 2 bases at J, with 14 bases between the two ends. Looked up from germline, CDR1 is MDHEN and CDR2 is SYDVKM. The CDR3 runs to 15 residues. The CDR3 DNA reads TGTGCCAGCAGCCTACCGCATAAAACTGGAAACACCATATATTTT. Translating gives CASSLPHKTGNTIYF.

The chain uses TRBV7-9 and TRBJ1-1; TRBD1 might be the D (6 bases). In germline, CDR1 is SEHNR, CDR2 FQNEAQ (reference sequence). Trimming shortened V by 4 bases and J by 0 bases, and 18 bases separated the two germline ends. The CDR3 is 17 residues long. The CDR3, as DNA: TGTGCCAGCAGCTCCTATGGGGGCGGTTCAATGAACACTGAAGCTTTCTTT. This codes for CASSSYGGGSMNTEAFF.

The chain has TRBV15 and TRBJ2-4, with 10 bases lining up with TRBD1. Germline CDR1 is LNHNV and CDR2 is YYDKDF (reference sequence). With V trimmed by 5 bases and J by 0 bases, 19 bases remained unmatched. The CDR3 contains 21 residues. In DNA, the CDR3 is TGTGCCACCAGCGGACCGGGGACAGGGGCCATTGACTCACTAGCCAAAAACATTCAGTACTTC. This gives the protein CATSGPGTGAIDSLAKNIQYF.

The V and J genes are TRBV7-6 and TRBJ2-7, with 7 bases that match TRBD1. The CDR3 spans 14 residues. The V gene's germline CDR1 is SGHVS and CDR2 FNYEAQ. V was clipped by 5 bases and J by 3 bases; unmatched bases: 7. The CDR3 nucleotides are TGTGCCAGCAGCAGACGGACAGGTCACTACGAGCAGTACTTC. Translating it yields CASSRRTGHYEQYF.

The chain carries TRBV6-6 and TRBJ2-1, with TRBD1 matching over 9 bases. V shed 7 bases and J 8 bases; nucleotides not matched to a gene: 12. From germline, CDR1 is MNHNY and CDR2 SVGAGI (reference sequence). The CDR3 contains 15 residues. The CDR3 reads CASTILGTGLHEQFF. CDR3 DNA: TGTGCCAGCACAATTCTGGGGACAGGGCTCCATGAGCAGTTCTTC.

DNA of the CDR3: TGTGCCAGCAGTTACAGTGTTCAATGGGAGACCCAGTACTTC. The encoded protein is CASSYSVQWETQYF. V gene TRBV6-6 combines with J gene TRBJ2-5; no definite D call. Trimming took 2 bases from V and 5 from J, leaving 12 bases between them. The germline CDR1 and CDR2 sequences are MNHNY and SVGAGI (reference sequence). This CDR3 contains 14 residues.

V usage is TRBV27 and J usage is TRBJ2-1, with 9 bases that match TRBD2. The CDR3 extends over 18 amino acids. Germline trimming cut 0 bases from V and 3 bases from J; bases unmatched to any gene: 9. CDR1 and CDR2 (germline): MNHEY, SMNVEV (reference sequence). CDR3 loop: CASSLSQVAGEFYNEQFF. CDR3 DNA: TGTGCCAGCAGTTTATCACAGGTAGCGGGAGAGTTCTACAATGAGCAGTTCTTC.

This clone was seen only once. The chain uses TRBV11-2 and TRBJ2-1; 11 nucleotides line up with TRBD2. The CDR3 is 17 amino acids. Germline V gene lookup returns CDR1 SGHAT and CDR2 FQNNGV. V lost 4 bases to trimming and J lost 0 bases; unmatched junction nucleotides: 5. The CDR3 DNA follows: TGTGCCAGCAGCTCCGTAGCGGGAGGGAGCTCCTACAATGAGCAGTTCTTC. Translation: CASSSVAGGSSYNEQFF.

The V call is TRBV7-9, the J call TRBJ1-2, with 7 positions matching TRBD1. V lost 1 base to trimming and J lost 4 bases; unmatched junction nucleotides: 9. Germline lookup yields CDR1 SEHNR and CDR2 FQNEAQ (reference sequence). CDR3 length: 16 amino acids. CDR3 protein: CASSLVGQGVIYGYTF. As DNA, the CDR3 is TGTGCCAGCAGCTTAGTGGGGCAGGGGGTTATCTATGGCTACACCTTC.

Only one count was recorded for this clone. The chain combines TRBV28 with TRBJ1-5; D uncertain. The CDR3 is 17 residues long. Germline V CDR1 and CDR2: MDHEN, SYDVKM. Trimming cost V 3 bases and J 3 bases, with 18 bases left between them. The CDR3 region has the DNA TGTGCCAGCAGTTTGGATTCGAGTTGGTCGCCCAATCAGCCCCAGCATTTT. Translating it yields CASSLDSSWSPNQPQHF.

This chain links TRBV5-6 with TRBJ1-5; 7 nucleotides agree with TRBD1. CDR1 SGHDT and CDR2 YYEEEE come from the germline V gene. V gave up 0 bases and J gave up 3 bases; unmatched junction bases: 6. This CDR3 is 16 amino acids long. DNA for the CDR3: TGTGCCAGCAGCTTGGGTATCGACAGGGCCAATCAGCCCCAGCATTTT. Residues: CASSLGIDRANQPQHF.